These T cell receptor beta chains were read from a single sample in a study of OX40 agonist ivuxolimab in advanced cancers. Method: immunoSEQ multiplex PCR; TCRdb's copy keeps in-frame clones and lacks some. The table has about 80,000 clones, approximately 88% seen once. The source was CD4+ or CD8+ T cells sorted from blood, collected in a trial of the OX40 agonist ivuxolimab. Source of these receptors: an adult with an advanced solid tumor such as melanoma, head and neck, liver or kidney cancer. CDR3s include the opening cysteine and the closing phenylalanine or tryptophan. The D gene is left open where the match is weak. Only some rows state a clone size, as once, few, many or a class for expanded clones.

TRBV19,.,TRBJ2-1,.,CASSIAGQGYYNEQFF,TGTGCCAGTAGTATAGCGGGGCAGGGGTATTACAATGAGCAGTTCTTC
TRBV5-6,TRBD1,TRBJ2-4,.,CASSLEGQGASKNIQYF,TGTGCCAGCAGCTTGGAAGGACAGGGGGCGTCCAAAAACATTCAGTACTTC
TRBV11-2,.,TRBJ2-7,once,CASSLVGIYEQYF,TGTGCCAGCAGCTTAGTAGGGATCTACGAGCAGTACTTC
TRBV27,TRBD2,TRBJ2-7,.,CASSFTSGRVYEQYF,TGTGCCAGCAGTTTTACTAGCGGGAGGGTCTACGAGCAGTACTTC
TRBV6-5,.,TRBJ1-6,.,CASSYPRGNNSPLHF,TGTGCCAGCAGTTACCCCAGGGGAAACAATTCACCCCTCCACTTT
TRBV9,TRBD2,TRBJ2-1,.,CASSVGTSSYNEQFF,TGTGCCAGCAGCGTAGGGACTAGCTCCTACAATGAGCAGTTCTTC
TRBV7-9,.,TRBJ1-1,.,CASSLKQGPKGAFF,TGTGCCAGCAGCTTAAAACAGGGCCCCAAAGGAGCTTTCTTT
TRBV27,.,TRBJ2-7,.,CASSLSPRGSHEQYF,TGTGCCAGCAGTTTATCCCCCAGGGGAAGCCACGAGCAGTACTTC
TRBV4-1,.,TRBJ2-7,.,CASSQEYGYYEQYF,TGTGCCAGCAGCCAAGAGTACGGGTACTACGAGCAGTACTTC
TRBV7-9,TRBD2,TRBJ2-1,.,CASSLLAGVYNEQFF,TGTGCCAGCAGCCTACTAGCGGGAGTCTACAATGAGCAGTTCTTC
TRBV6-5,.,TRBJ1-5,.,CASSSTGGQPQHF,TGTGCCAGCAGTTCGACAGGTGGACAGCCCCAGCATTTT
TRBV7-9,TRBD1,TRBJ2-3,.,CASSSDRGSADTQYF,TGTGCCAGCAGCTCGGACAGGGGATCGGCAGATACGCAGTATTTT
TRBV29-1,.,TRBJ2-5,.,CSVETGPETQYF,TGCAGCGTTGAGACGGGGCCAGAGACCCAGTACTTC
TRBV28,TRBD2,TRBJ2-7,.,CASSPMGGRETLHEQYF,TGTGCCAGCAGCCCCATGGGCGGGCGGGAGACCCTCCACGAGCAGTACTTC
TRBV7-9,TRBD1,TRBJ1-3,.,CASRSGQGATGNTIYF,TGTGCCAGCAGGAGTGGACAGGGGGCTACTGGAAACACCATATATTTT
TRBV6-1,TRBD2,TRBJ2-3,.,CASSELAGVSTDTQYF,TGTGCCAGCAGTGAGTTAGCGGGAGTCAGCACAGATACGCAGTATTTT
TRBV19,TRBD2,TRBJ2-7,.,CASSLTSAAYEQYF,TGTGCCAGTAGTCTTACTAGCGCTGCGTACGAGCAGTACTTC
TRBV13,.,TRBJ2-3,.,CASSFSLDTQYF,TGTGCCAGCAGCTTTTCCCTGGATACGCAGTATTTT
TRBV29-1,.,TRBJ2-1,.,CSVWWGVGQFF,TGCAGCGTTTGGTGGGGGGTCGGGCAGTTCTTC
TRBV20-1,.,TRBJ2-7,.,CSARGGTEQYF,TGCAGTGCTAGGGGGGGTACCGAGCAGTACTTC
TRBV15,.,TRBJ2-5,.,CATSRDQELEQYF,TGTGCCACCAGCAGAGATCAGGAGCTGGAGCAGTACTTC
TRBV15,.,TRBJ1-5,.,CATSPPYSNQPQHF,TGTGCCACCAGCCCACCGTATAGCAATCAGCCCCAGCATTTT
TRBV6-1,.,TRBJ1-5,.,CASSAGPNLNQPQHF,TGTGCCAGCAGTGCGGGACCTAACCTAAATCAGCCCCAGCATTTT